This TCR beta chain stems from a study of T-cell memory formation after mild COVID-19. Overall study context: Most TCR clusters belonged to a single donor.

Notes on the study in general: Pre-infection memory harbored some responding clones, suggesting cross-reactive memory joined. Clones shrinking between day 15 and 85 showed a balanced CD4/CD8 split, and those that grew later tilted toward CD4+.

The authors produced TCR alpha and TCR beta cDNA libraries with sample barcodes and UMIs by 5'RACE using constant-segment primers. TCRdb reprocessed the 5' RACE reads via MiXCR and lists one record per CDR3 protein. This table has about 400,000 distinct CDR3 sequences, 13% to 15% appearing once. A note on this clonotype: Antigen: not known.

The sequence derives from a man between 18 and 35 years old who had mild COVID-19 (a few samples of this study predate the infection). Cell type and time point are not known. Sequenced sample: PBMCs or a T cell subset sorted from them (not recorded which).

The CDR3 DNA sequence: TGCGCCAGCAGCAAGGGACTAGCGGGGTTGACAGATACGCAGTATTTT. This codes for CASSKGLAGLTDTQYF. The chain employs TRBV5-1 and TRBJ2-3, with TRBD2 identical over 13 bases. Unmatched junction bases numbered 5, after V lost 4 bases and J lost 3 bases. Germline V gene sequence: CDR1 SGHRS, CDR2 YFSETQ. CDR3 length equals 16 residues.